Following are 29 T cell receptor beta chains from one sample sequenced in a study of cytomegalovirus exposure and HLA in healthy donors. The PCR contained 60 Vbeta and 13 Jbeta primers. Profiling relied on immunoSEQ multiplex PCR, and the TCRdb table lists in-frame clones only, not all of them. The sample consists of under 200,000 clones, 80% to 90% of them appearing once. The sample taken for sequencing was PBMCs. The receptors shown here come from a man aged 50 to 59 in good health and CMV-seropositive.

The V gene is TRBV19, the J gene TRBJ1-5; D not resolved. Germline CDR1 and CDR2: LNHDA and SQIVND (reference sequence). CDR3 length: 14 amino acids. Trimming took off 8 bases at V and 5 bases at J, with 16 bases between the two ends. CDR3 coding DNA: TGTGCCAGTTCGGGGATCCGGCGGGATCAGCCCCAGCATTTT. Translated, it gives CASSGIRRDQPQHF.

The V call is TRBV5-1, the J call TRBJ1-5; D perhaps matches TRBD1 (5 bases). V lost 4 bases and J lost 7, with 18 bases in between. The CDR3 is made up of 15 amino acids. The V gene's germline CDR1 is SGHRS and CDR2 YFSETQ. CDR3 sequence reads: CASSPTGDPMQPQHF. The CDR3 coding sequence is TGCGCCAGCAGCCCAACGGGGGACCCCATGCAGCCCCAGCATTTT. The whole variable domain, remainder taken from reference TRBV5-1 and TRBJ1-5, is KAGVTQTPRYLIKTRGQQVTLSCSPISGHRSVSWYQQTPGQGLQFLFEYFSETQRNKGNFPGRFSGRQFSNSRSEMNVSTLELGDSALYLCASSPTGDPMQPQHFGDGTRLSIL.

This chain links TRBV6-4 with TRBJ1-5, with 7 positions matching TRBD1. Germline CDR1 is MRHNA and CDR2 is SNTAGT. The junction had 2 bases not matched to a gene; V was cut back by 4 bases and J by 2 bases. The CDR3 consists of 14 residues. The CDR3 nucleotides read TGTGCCAGCAGTGTCGGACAGGGCAATCAGCCCCAGCATTTT. As protein: CASSVGQGNQPQHF.

The V gene is TRBV2, the J gene TRBJ1-4; D not certain. Deletions cut 7 bases from V and 5 bases from J, with 14 bases between. Per the germline V gene, CDR1 is SNHLY and CDR2 is FYNNEI. The CDR3 is made up of 14 amino acids. The CDR3 reads CASTRSNKNEKLFF. The DNA of the CDR3 is TGTGCCAGCACCCGAAGTAACAAGAATGAAAAACTGTTTTTT.

V usage is TRBV5-4 and J usage is TRBJ1-1; possibly TRBD1 for D (5 bases). V lost 0 bases to trimming and J lost 5 bases, with 14 bases between them. The V gene's germline CDR1 is SGHNT and CDR2 YYREEE (reference sequence). CDR3 length: 15 amino acids. The CDR3: CASSLAKGLRTEAFF. The CDR3, as DNA: TGTGCCAGCAGCTTGGCCAAGGGGTTGAGAACTGAAGCTTTCTTT.

This clone was picked up a small number of times. This chain uses TRBV19 with TRBJ2-1; D is possibly TRBD1 (6 bases). This CDR3 is 14 amino acids long. Per germline, CDR1 LNHDA and CDR2 SQIVND (reference sequence). V was pared by 1 base and J by 9 bases, with 13 bases between. The CDR3 coding sequence is TGTGCCAGTAGTATAGGCCAGGGGACAATTGAGCAGTTCTTC. Protein sequence: CASSIGQGTIEQFF.

The chain carries TRBV7-3 and TRBJ2-1; 12 bases fit TRBD2. There are 15 residues in the CDR3. The trim removed 5 bases at V and 2 bases at J, leaving 1 base unmatched. Germline assignment: CDR1 SGHTA and CDR2 FQGTGA. The CDR3 DNA is TGTGCCAGCAGCCCTAGCGGGGGGGCCTACAATGAGCAGTTCTTC. Encoded protein: CASSPSGGAYNEQFF.

This clone was seen a handful of times. V is TRBV7-3 and J is TRBJ2-2, with TRBD1 as a possible D gene (5 bases). V lost 5 bases, J lost 1 base, and 11 bases lay in between. Germline lookup yields CDR1 SGHTA and CDR2 FQGTGA. This CDR3 has 15 amino acids. As DNA, the CDR3 is TGTGCCAGCAGCGCTCAGGGCAGGAACACCGGGGAGCTGTTTTTT. As protein: CASSAQGRNTGELFF.

To note about this clone: Relative to the germline gene, one junction end is altered; a read error may explain this. This sequence joins TRBV7-3 and TRBJ2-2; 9 bases map to TRBD1. Germline V gene lookup returns CDR1 SGHTA and CDR2 FQGTGA. The CDR3 is 16 residues long. The CDR3 bases are TGTGCCAGCAGCATAACAGGGGGCTATGACACCGGGGAGCTGTTTTTT. Translation: CASSITGGYDTGELFF.

There are a few counts of this clone. The rearrangement uses TRBV7-2 and TRBJ1-1, with a weak D call TRBD1 (5 bases). The CDR3 is made up of 11 amino acids. Germline CDR1 SGHTA, CDR2 FQGNSA. V was clipped by 3 bases and J by 7 bases, with 6 bases between them. This chain's CDR3 is CASSFRGEAFF. The CDR3, as DNA: TGTGCCAGCAGCTTTAGGGGTGAAGCTTTCTTT.

For the CDR3, the DNA is TGCGCCAGCAGAACACTAGGAGGGGGGGACACTGAAGCTTTCTTT. Translated, it gives CASRTLGGGDTEAFF. The J gene is TRBJ1-1, the V gene TRBV5-1, with D possibly being TRBD1 (6 bases). The CDR3 consists of 15 residues. In germline, CDR1 is SGHRS, CDR2 YFSETQ. Trimming took off 5 bases at V and 3 bases at J, with 17 bases between the two ends.

This clone was seen a few times. J is TRBJ2-7 and V is TRBV4-1; 7 nucleotides align to TRBD1. The CDR3 runs 14 residues. Trimming cost V 4 bases and J 5 bases; bases outside gene matches: 8. Germline V lookup: CDR1 MGHRA, CDR2 YSYEKL. The CDR3 nucleotides read TGCGCCAGCAGCCTTTCCCCGGGACAGAACGAGCAGTACTTC. Residues: CASSLSPGQNEQYF.

The J gene is TRBJ1-5, the V gene TRBV19; no firm D call. CDR3 size: 13 residues. From germline, CDR1 is LNHDA and CDR2 SQIVND (reference sequence). Trimming shortened V by 3 bases and J by 9 bases, and 12 bases separated the two germline ends. The CDR3, as DNA: TGTGCCAGTAGTATCCCGCGAACTGGGCCCCAGCATTTT. Residues: CASSIPRTGPQHF.

V usage is TRBV2 and J usage is TRBJ2-2; 8 bases map to TRBD1. In germline, CDR1 is SNHLY, CDR2 FYNNEI. CDR3 length: 13 amino acids. V gave up 9 bases and J gave up 4 bases; unmatched junction bases: 4. CDR3 nucleotide sequence: TGTGCCAGAAGAGACAGGGGCACCGGGGAGCTGTTTTTT. Protein product: CARRDRGTGELFF. Looking up the rest from reference TRBV2 and TRBJ2-2 gives the full variable domain: EPEVTQTPSHQVTQMGQEVILRCVPISNHLYFYWYRQILGQKVEFLVSFYNNEISEKSEIFDDQFSVERPDGSNFTLKIRSTKLEDSAMYFCARRDRGTGELFFGEGSRLTVL.

The rearrangement uses TRBV7-9 and TRBJ1-1, with 7 positions matching TRBD1. V lost 1 base to trimming and J lost 4 bases; unmatched junction nucleotides: 3. The CDR3 extends over 14 amino acids. Germline loops: CDR1 SEHNR, CDR2 FQNEAQ (reference sequence). The CDR3 loop reads CASSLDTGVTEAFF. The CDR3 bases are TGTGCCAGCAGCTTAGATACAGGGGTCACTGAAGCTTTCTTT.

The chain combines TRBV7-8 with TRBJ1-1, with D possibly being TRBD1 (6 bases). The germline CDR1 and CDR2 sequences are SGHVS and FQNEAQ. CDR3 length equals 14 residues. V shed 2 bases and J shed 2 bases, with 9 bases lying between them. Written as DNA, the CDR3 is TGTGCCAGCAGCTTAATCAGGGGTAACACTGAAGCTTTCTTT. Residues: CASSLIRGNTEAFF.

The chain has TRBV27 and TRBJ1-2; 9 nucleotides match TRBD1. The CDR3 length is 16 residues. The germline V gene encodes CDR1 MNHEY and CDR2 SMNVEV (reference sequence). The trim removed 2 bases at V and 4 bases at J, leaving 8 bases unmatched. The CDR3, as DNA: TGTGCCAGCAGTTTACGTGAACAGGGGGCGACCTATGGCTACACCTTC. The encoded protein is CASSLREQGATYGYTF.

This rearrangement joins TRBV19 to TRBJ2-6, with no clear D. With 8 bases removed from V and 0 bases from J, the gap between germline ends came to 11 bases. Germline CDR1 reads LNHDA; CDR2 reads SQIVND (reference sequence). The CDR3 sequence is 15 residues long. CDR3: CASGEWSSGANVLTF. The CDR3 DNA sequence: TGTGCCAGTGGTGAGTGGAGCTCTGGGGCCAACGTCCTGACTTTC.

The chain uses TRBV6-1 and TRBJ1-2; no reliable D call. The V end lost 7 bases, the J end lost 4 bases, and 16 bases lay between the germline ends. CDR3 length equals 14 residues. Germline V gene sequence: CDR1 MNHNS, CDR2 SASEGT. The CDR3 region is CASTPRVGAYGYTF. In DNA, the CDR3 is TGTGCCAGCACCCCACGGGTTGGTGCCTATGGCTACACCTTC.

The V call is TRBV2, the J call TRBJ2-1; D is unclear. The CDR3 runs to 12 residues. V lost 6 bases and J 4 bases, leaving 7 bases between the germline ends. Germline-derived CDR1 and CDR2 are SNHLY and FYNNEI. This chain's CDR3 is CASSDTYNEQFF. CDR3 bases: TGTGCCAGCAGCGACACTTACAATGAGCAGTTCTTC.

The chain uses TRBV7-3 and TRBJ2-1, with a tentative D call TRBD2 (6 bases). CDR1 and CDR2 from the germline V gene are SGHTA and FQGTGA. V lost 5 bases, J lost 10 bases, and 21 bases lay in between. This CDR3 is built from 15 residues. The CDR3 sequence: CASSPPGTSFGEQFF. Written as DNA, the CDR3 is TGTGCCAGCAGCCCCCCCGGTACTAGCTTTGGGGAGCAGTTCTTC.

The chain recombines TRBV18 with TRBJ2-7; the match to TRBD2 covers 8 bases. The junction had 7 bases not matched to a gene; V was cut back by 4 bases and J by 5 bases. Germline-derived CDR1 and CDR2 are KGHSH and LQKENI. This CDR3 comprises 14 residues. CDR3 in amino acids: CASSLRAGADEQYV. CDR3 DNA: TGTGCCAGCTCACTGAGAGCGGGAGCGGACGAGCAGTACGTC.

This sequence joins TRBV30 and TRBJ2-3; TRBD2 matches 15 bases. The CDR3 consists of 15 residues. Germline V gives CDR1 GTSNPN, CDR2 SVGIG (reference sequence). J was trimmed by 3 bases and V by 3 bases; bases with no gene match: 1. The CDR3 sequence is CAWRGLAGGTDTQYF. The DNA for the CDR3 is TGTGCCTGGAGAGGACTAGCGGGAGGGACAGATACGCAGTATTTT.

The chain joins TRBV6-1 to TRBJ1-4; D is ambiguous. V was trimmed by 5 bases and J by 6 bases, leaving 16 bases between them. This CDR3 has 15 amino acids. Per the germline V gene, CDR1 is MNHNS and CDR2 is SASEGT. CDR3: CASSPGPPEDEKLFF. The CDR3 nucleotides read TGTGCCAGCAGTCCCGGCCCGCCGGAGGATGAAAAACTGTTTTTT.

With regard to this clone: This sample includes further DNA sequences coding for the same CDR3. This chain uses TRBV10-3 with TRBJ2-2; 7 nucleotides match TRBD1. The CDR3 totals 15 residues. V lost 2 bases to trimming and J lost 1 base; unmatched junction nucleotides: 1. CDR1 is ENHRY, CDR2 SYGVKD, per germline. CDR3 residues: CAISEAGGNTGELFF. The CDR3 DNA sequence: TGTGCCATCAGTGAGGCAGGGGGGAACACCGGGGAGCTGTTTTTT.

The V gene is TRBV6-1, the J gene TRBJ2-2, with a weak D call TRBD1 (5 bases). CDR1 is MNHNS and CDR2 is SASEGT in the germline V gene. The CDR3 is made up of 17 amino acids. Trimming removed 0 bases at V and 1 base at J, with 12 bases between. Here the CDR3 reads CASSEAWTLENTGELFF. The DNA for the CDR3 is TGTGCCAGCAGTGAAGCGTGGACACTCGAGAACACCGGGGAGCTGTTTTTT.

This rearrangement joins TRBV5-8 to TRBJ2-1; TRBD1 matches at 7 bases. Germline CDR1 reads SGHTS; CDR2 reads YDEGEE. V gave up 4 bases and J gave up 4 bases; unmatched junction bases: 2. This CDR3 spans 13 amino acids. The CDR3 is CASSPGQYNEQFF. The CDR3 coding sequence is TGTGCCAGCAGCCCGGGACAGTACAATGAGCAGTTCTTC.

The chain links TRBV30 to TRBJ1-2; 10 bases fit TRBD1. CDR1 and CDR2 from the germline V gene are GTSNPN and SVGIG (reference sequence). V lost 3 bases, J lost 6 bases, and 10 bases stayed unmatched. The CDR3 is 15 residues long. The CDR3 nucleotides are TGTGCCTGGAGCAAGACAGGGGGCGGTATGAATGGCTACACCTTC. Protein sequence: CAWSKTGGGMNGYTF.

The chain links TRBV27 to TRBJ2-3, with TRBD2 as a possible D gene (6 bases). Deletions cut 5 bases from V and 3 bases from J, with 12 bases between. CDR1 is MNHEY, CDR2 SMNVEV, per germline (reference sequence). This CDR3 is 14 amino acids long. This CDR3 is CASSGRGGTDTQYF. In DNA, the CDR3 is TGTGCCAGCAGTGGGCGGGGCGGGACAGATACGCAGTATTTT.